The clone carrying this T cell receptor beta chain was seen more than once but under ten times. Its antigen is undetermined. This entry is derived from a study of T cells after yellow fever vaccination. Study outcomes and limitations: Faster peaking, at day 5 versus 15, marked a secondary response that was weaker.

TCRdb recomputed calls from the 5' RACE reads with MiXCR, one row per CDR3 protein. Counted here are 450,000 to 550,000 distinct CDR3 sequences, roughly 19% occurring once; the ten biggest clones make up roughly an eighth. After removal of 6 bases from V and 3 bases from J, the junction contained 7 bases not matched to a gene. Germline assignment: CDR1 DFQATT and CDR2 SNEGSKA (reference sequence). The CDR3 has 14 residues. The receptor was isolated from a young man who received the YFV17D yellow fever vaccine. The material sequenced was PBMCs, taken 15 days after the yellow fever booster vaccination. The gene calls are TRBV20-1 and TRBJ2-7, with 11 bases aligning to TRBD2. CDR3 coding DNA: TGCAGTGCGAGGACTAGCGGGTACTTCTACGAGCAGTACTTC. This gives the protein CSARTSGYFYEQYF.